This T cell receptor (beta chain) comes out of a study of blood T cell repertoires in COVID-19 (dated by TCRdb to 2018 to 2021). Some background on the complete study: Samples covering the acute and convalescent phases of COVID-19 were provided by collaborators in the United States, Italy and Spain. The repertoires were released in a freely available public database meant as a resource for research on the immune response to SARS-CoV-2. HLA class I and class II types, where available, came from metadata supplied by the sample provider rather than from assay-based typing. The samples were drawn from the first 160 participants of the ongoing ImmuneRACE study and from 950 to 1,500 subjects provided by 6 global collaborators. The sample metadata nearly always contained a de-identified subject ID, COVID-19 status, age in years and sex. Subjects who had been exposed to COVID-19, were actively infected with it, or had recovered from it provided the deeply sampled blood TCRbeta repertoires that made up the dataset. The material from the prospective study consisted of cDNA or gDNA derived from T cells, B-cell-depleted T cells, or PBMCs.

Overall results and qualifications from the work: The quantity of clinical and demographic metadata differed by source and by participant and was supplied without curation.

Participants in the prospective study were enrolled through a virtual design, were aged about 18 to 100 years, and lived in approximately 24 United States geographic areas. To assign participants to cohorts, the prospective study relied on clinical history that participants themselves reported in a screening survey and a study questionnaire. For ImmuneRACE Cohort 3, a participant was defined as recovered based on two consecutive negative NP/OP PCR tests, clearance by a healthcare professional, or resolution of symptoms. In the prospective study, whole blood, serum and a nasopharyngeal or oropharyngeal swab were collected from each participant by mobile phlebotomists. Over a roughly 2-month period, participants in the prospective study had the option of providing additional blood draws and questionnaires. Before DNA extraction, prospective study blood samples were shipped either frozen or at room temperature.

The immunoSEQ Assay, a bias-controlled multiplex PCR, was used to amplify TCRbeta CDR3 regions from genomic DNA. In the original analysis: Within the assay, amplification of reference gene primers was used to estimate how many nucleated cells each sample contained. Sequence reads were collapsed and filtered to measure the absolute abundance of every unique TCRbeta CDR3 rearrangement. Productive Simpson clonality was computed per sample as the square root of Simpson's diversity index over productive rearrangements. TCRdb took over this immuneACCESS table, retaining in-frame rearrangements with V and J assigned. Such tables are incomplete; in checked studies, under half of the missing clones stem from an unresolved V gene, and the remainder is unexplained. That table is the source of V, J and clone size, and D and trimming were worked out from the DNA. In this sample the table shows about 270,000 clones, roughly 90% of which occur a single time. Together, the top ten hold roughly 1.9% of the sample.

A note on this clone: The antigen it binds to is not known. No quality values exist for individual bases; no much larger clone is one base distant.

The CDR3, cysteine through phenylalanine, is 16 amino acids long. Of all the DNA, just the CDR3 is kept, 48 bases in frame from base 1. V gives up 4 bases and J gives up 1 base, and the segment between their germline ends measures 17 bases. The germline V gene supplies CDR1 SGHRS and CDR2 YFSETQ. This clonotype was sampled from an older woman who had recovered from COVID-19. The chain couples TRBV5-1 to TRBJ1-1; matching of 6 bases hints at TRBD1 as the D gene. The sample consisted of PBMCs or T cells enriched from blood (not recorded which). The DNA sequence reads TGCGCCAGCAGCCTGAGACCACAGGGAACGAACACTGAAGCTTTCTTT. This translates into CASSLRPQGTNTEAFF.